This T cell receptor (beta chain) originates from a study of shared clonotypes between healthy human individuals. Whole-study context: A couple of women and a few men aged 18 to 49 made up the donors. There were three CD4 naive, three CD4 memory, two CD8 naive and one CD8 memory plates per donor.

This table comes from immunoSEQ multiplex PCR, and its TCRdb copy is limited to in-frame clones, with some not included. The sample shows 1.6 million or so clones, around 98.5% of them seen only once. Germline V gene data show CDR1 as MNHEY and CDR2 as SMNVEV (reference sequence). The CDR3 contains 16 residues. V was clipped by 3 bases and J by 7 bases, with 19 bases between them. This receptor was identified in a young man in good health. J is TRBJ2-1 and V is TRBV27; possible D gene TRBD2, 6 bases. The sample was naive CD4+ T cells sorted from blood. Subset: CD45RA+ positively selected. The CDR3 DNA reads as TGTGCCAGCAGTTTTTGGGGACTTGGAGGGCGGAATGAGCAGTTCTTC. Amino acids: CASSFWGLGGRNEQFF.